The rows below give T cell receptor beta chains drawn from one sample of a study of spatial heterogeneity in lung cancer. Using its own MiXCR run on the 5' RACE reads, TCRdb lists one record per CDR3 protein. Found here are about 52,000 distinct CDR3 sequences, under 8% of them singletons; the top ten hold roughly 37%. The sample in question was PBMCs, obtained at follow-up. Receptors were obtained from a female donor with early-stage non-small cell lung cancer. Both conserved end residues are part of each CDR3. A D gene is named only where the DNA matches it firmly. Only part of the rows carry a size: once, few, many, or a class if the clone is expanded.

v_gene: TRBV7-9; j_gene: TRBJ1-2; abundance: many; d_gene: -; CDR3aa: CASSLAQGNNYGYTF; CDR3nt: TGTGCCAGCAGCTTAGCTCAGGGGAATAACTATGGCTACACCTTC
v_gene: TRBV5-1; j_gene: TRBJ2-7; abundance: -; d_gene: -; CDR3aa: CASSGAGPKGQYF; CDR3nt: TGCGCCAGCAGTGGGGCGGGACCGAAAGGGCAGTACTTC
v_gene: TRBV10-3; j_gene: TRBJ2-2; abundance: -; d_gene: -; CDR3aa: CAISESNSNTGELFF; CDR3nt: TGTGCCATCAGTGAGTCTAACTCAAACACCGGGGAGCTGTTTTTT
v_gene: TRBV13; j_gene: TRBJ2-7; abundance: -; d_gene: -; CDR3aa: CASKGGWSYEQYF; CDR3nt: TGTGCCAGCAAAGGGGGTTGGTCCTACGAGCAGTACTTC
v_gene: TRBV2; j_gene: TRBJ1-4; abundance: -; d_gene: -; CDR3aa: CASSETRATNEKLFF; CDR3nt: TGTGCCAGCAGTGAAACGAGGGCGACTAATGAAAAACTGTTTTTT
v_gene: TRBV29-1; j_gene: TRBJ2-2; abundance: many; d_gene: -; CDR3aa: CSVEWVAAGELFF; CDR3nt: TGCAGCGTTGAATGGGTGGCCGCCGGGGAGCTGTTTTTT
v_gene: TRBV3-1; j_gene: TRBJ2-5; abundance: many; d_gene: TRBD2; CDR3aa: CASSQGLAGGETQYF; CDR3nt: TGTGCCAGCAGCCAAGGTCTAGCGGGGGGAGAGACCCAGTACTTC
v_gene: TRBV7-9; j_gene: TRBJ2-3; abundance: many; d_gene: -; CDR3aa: CASSLERQTTDTQYF; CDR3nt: TGTGCCAGCAGCTTAGAACGGCAGACCACAGATACGCAGTATTTT
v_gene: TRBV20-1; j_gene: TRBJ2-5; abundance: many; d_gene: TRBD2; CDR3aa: CSAKGPAGATKETQYF; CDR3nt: TGCAGTGCTAAGGGCCCAGCGGGGGCGACGAAAGAGACCCAGTACTTC
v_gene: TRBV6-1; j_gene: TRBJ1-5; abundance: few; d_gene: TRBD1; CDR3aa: CASSRSTGDGSQPQHF; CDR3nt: TGTGCCAGCAGTAGATCGACAGGGGATGGGAGTCAGCCCCAGCATTTT
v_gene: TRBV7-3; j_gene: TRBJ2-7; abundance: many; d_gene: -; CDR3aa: CASSLTDTYEQYF; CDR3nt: TGTGCCAGCAGCTTAACGGACACCTACGAGCAGTACTTC
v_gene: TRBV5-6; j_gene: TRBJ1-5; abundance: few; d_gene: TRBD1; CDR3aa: CASGRQGDNQPQHF; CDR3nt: TGTGCCAGCGGCAGACAGGGGGACAATCAGCCCCAGCATTTT
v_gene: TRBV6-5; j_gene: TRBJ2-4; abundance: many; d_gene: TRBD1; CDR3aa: CASSQTGGTKNIQYF; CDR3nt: TGTGCCAGCAGTCAAACAGGGGGGACCAAAAACATTCAGTACTTC
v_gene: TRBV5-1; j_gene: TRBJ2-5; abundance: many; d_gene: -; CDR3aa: CASSLVGQRVETQYF; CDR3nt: TGCGCCAGCAGCTTGGTTGGACAAAGGGTGGAGACCCAGTACTTC
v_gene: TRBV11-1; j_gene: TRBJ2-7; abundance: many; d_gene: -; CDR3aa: CASSLSWERRREQYF; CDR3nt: TGTGCCAGCAGCTTATCCTGGGAGCGTCGCCGCGAGCAGTACTTC
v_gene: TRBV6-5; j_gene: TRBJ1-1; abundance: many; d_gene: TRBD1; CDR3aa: CASSYSQGAVTEAFF; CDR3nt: TGTGCCAGCAGTTACTCCCAGGGGGCGGTCACTGAAGCTTTCTTT
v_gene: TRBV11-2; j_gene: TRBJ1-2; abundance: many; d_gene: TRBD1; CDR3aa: CASSLAGGFYGYTF; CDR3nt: TGTGCCAGCAGCTTAGCAGGGGGCTTCTATGGCTACACCTTC
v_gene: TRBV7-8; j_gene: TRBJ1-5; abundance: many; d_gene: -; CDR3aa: CASSLVQGLDQPQHF; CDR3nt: TGTGCCAGCAGCTTAGTACAAGGGCTCGACCAGCCCCAGCATTTT
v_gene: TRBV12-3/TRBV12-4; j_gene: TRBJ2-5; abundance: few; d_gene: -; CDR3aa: CASSLGKAATRETQYF; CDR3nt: TGTGCCAGCAGTTTGGGCAAAGCGGCCACCCGGGAGACCCAGTACTTC
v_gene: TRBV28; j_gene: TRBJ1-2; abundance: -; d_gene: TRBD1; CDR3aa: CASSSADRDNGYTF; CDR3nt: TGTGCCAGCAGTTCGGCAGACAGGGATAATGGCTACACCTTC
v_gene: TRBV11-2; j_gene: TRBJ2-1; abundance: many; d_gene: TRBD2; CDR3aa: CASSLGRLAGALNEQFF; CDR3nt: TGTGCCAGCAGCTTAGGCAGACTAGCGGGGGCTTTGAATGAGCAGTTCTTC
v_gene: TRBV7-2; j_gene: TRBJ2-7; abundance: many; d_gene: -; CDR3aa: CASSLSVQGSWYF; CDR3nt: TGTGCCAGCAGCTTATCTGTACAGGGAAGTTGGTACTTC
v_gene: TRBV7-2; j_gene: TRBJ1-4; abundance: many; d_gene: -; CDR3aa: CASSSPGQKLFF; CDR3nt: TGTGCCAGCAGCTCCCCAGGACAAAAACTGTTTTTT
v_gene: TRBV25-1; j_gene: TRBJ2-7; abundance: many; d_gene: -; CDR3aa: CASSEEQGGWSYEQYF; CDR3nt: TGTGCCAGCAGTGAAGAACAGGGTGGTTGGTCCTACGAGCAGTACTTC
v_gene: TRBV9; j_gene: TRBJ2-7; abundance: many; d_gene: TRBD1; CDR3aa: CASSVGQGVYEQYF; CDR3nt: TGTGCCAGCAGCGTCGGACAGGGGGTCTACGAGCAGTACTTC
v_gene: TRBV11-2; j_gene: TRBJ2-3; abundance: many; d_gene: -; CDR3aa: CASSSLRGPQYF; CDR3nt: TGTGCCAGCAGCTCGTTACGGGGCCCGCAGTATTTT
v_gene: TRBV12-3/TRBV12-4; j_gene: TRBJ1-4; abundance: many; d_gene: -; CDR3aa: CASSSINEKLFF; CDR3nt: TGTGCCAGCAGTTCTATTAATGAAAAACTGTTTTTT
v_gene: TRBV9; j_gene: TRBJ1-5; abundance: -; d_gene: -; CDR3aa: CASSVGLADQPQHF; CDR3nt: TGTGCCAGCAGCGTGGGACTCGCTGATCAGCCCCAGCATTTT
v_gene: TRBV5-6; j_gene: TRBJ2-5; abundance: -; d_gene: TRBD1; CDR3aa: CASSWRGSGGAQETQYF; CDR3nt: TGTGCCAGCAGCTGGAGGGGATCAGGGGGCGCCCAAGAGACCCAGTACTTC
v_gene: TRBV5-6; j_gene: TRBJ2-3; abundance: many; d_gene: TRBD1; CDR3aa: CASSLTGVDTQYF; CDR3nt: TGTGCCAGCAGCCTGACAGGGGTAGATACGCAGTATTTT
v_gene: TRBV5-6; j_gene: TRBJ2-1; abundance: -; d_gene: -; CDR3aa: CASSPAGPHNEQFF; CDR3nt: TGTGCCAGCAGCCCCGCAGGGCCGCACAATGAGCAGTTCTTC
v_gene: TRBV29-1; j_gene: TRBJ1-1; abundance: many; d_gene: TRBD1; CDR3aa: CSVSPGGKGAEAFF; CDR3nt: TGCAGCGTTTCTCCAGGGGGCAAGGGGGCTGAAGCTTTCTTT
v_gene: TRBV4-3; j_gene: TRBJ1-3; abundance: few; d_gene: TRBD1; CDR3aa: CASSRGQDSGNTIYF; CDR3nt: TGCGCCAGCAGCCGGGGACAGGACTCTGGAAACACCATATATTTT
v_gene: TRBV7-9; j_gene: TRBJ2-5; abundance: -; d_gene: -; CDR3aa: CASSWAGRQETQYF; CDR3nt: TGTGCCAGCAGCTGGGCGGGCCGACAAGAGACCCAGTACTTC
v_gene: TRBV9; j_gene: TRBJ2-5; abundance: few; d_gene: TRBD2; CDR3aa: CASSVDPETRLARQETQYF; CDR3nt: TGTGCCAGCAGCGTAGATCCCGAAACCCGACTAGCGAGACAAGAGACCCAGTACTTC
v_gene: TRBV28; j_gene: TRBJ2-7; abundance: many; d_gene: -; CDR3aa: CASSFRYEQYF; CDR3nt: TGTGCCAGCAGTTTCAGGTACGAGCAGTACTTC
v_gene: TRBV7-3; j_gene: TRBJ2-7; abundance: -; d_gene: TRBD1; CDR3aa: CATLGQGTTYEQYF; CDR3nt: TGTGCCACCCTGGGACAGGGGACAACCTACGAGCAGTACTTC
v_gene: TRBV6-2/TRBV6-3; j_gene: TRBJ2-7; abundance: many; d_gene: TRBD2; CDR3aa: CASSYYLRPGGENYEQYF; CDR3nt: TGTGCCAGCAGTTATTACCTAAGGCCGGGGGGAGAGAACTACGAGCAGTACTTC
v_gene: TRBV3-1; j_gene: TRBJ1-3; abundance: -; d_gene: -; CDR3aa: CASSQANSRLSGNTIYF; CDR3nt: TGTGCCAGCAGCCAAGCCAACAGTCGACTCTCTGGAAACACCATATATTTT
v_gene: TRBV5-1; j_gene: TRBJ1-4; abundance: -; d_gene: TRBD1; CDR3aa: CASSLAGTGNEKLFF; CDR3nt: TGCGCCAGCAGCTTGGCCGGGACAGGGAATGAAAAACTGTTTTTT
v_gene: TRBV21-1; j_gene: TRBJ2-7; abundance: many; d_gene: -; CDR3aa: CASSKVCTGTGIYEQYF; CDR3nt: TGTGCCAGCAGCAAAGTGTGTACCGGGACAGGGATCTACGAGCAGTACTTC
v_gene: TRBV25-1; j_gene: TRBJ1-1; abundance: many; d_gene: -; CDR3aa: CASRIGNTEAFF; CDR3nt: TGTGCCAGCAGGATAGGGAACACTGAAGCTTTCTTT
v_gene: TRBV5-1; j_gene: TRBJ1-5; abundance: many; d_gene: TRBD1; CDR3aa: CASSLAPVGQGTNQPQHF; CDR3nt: TGCGCCAGCAGCTTGGCTCCTGTAGGACAGGGGACCAATCAGCCCCAGCATTTT
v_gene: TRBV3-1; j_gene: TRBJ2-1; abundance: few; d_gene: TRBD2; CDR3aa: CASSQEGEIRLAGATYNEQFF; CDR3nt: TGTGCCAGCAGCCAAGAGGGGGAAATCAGACTAGCGGGGGCCACCTACAATGAGCAGTTCTTC
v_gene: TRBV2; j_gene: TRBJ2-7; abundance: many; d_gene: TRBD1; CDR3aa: CASSVTGSYEQYF; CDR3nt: TGTGCCAGCAGTGTGACAGGGTCCTACGAGCAGTACTTC
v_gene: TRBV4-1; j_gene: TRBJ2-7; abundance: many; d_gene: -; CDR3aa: CASSQPAGQPYEQYF; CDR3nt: TGCGCCAGCAGCCAACCCGCGGGACAGCCATACGAGCAGTACTTC
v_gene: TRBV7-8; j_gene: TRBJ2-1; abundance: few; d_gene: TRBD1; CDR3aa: CASSPTTTTGRNEQFF; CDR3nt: TGTGCCAGCAGCCCTACAACGACGACAGGGCGGAATGAGCAGTTCTTC
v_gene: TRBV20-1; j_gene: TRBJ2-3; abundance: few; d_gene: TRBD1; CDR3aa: CSAYRGGTSTDTQYF; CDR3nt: TGCAGTGCATACCGAGGGGGCACCAGCACAGATACGCAGTATTTT
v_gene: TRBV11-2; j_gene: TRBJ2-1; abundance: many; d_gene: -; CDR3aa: CASSLDWQKNEQFF; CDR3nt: TGTGCCAGCAGCTTAGATTGGCAGAAGAATGAGCAGTTCTTC
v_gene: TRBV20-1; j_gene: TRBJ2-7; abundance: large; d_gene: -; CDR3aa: CSARDRGGAGVYEQYF; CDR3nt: TGCAGTGCTAGAGATAGGGGTGGGGCAGGGGTCTACGAGCAGTACTTC
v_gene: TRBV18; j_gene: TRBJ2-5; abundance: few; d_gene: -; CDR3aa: CASSLAGIETQYF; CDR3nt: TGTGCCAGCTCTCTGGCGGGGATCGAGACCCAGTACTTC
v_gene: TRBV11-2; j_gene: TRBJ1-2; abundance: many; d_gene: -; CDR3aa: CASSLWLETSTF; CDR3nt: TGTGCCAGCAGCTTATGGTTGGAAACCTCCACCTTC
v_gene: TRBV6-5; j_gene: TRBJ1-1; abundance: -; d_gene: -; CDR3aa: CASGSRHTEAFF; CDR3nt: TGTGCCAGCGGGTCTCGCCACACTGAAGCTTTCTTT
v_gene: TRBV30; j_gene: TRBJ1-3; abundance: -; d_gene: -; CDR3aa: CAWRHPPGNTIYF; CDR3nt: TGTGCCTGGAGACACCCCCCTGGAAACACCATATATTTT
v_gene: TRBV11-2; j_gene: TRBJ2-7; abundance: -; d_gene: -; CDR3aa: CASSFPGSVQYF; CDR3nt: TGTGCCAGCAGCTTTCCCGGGAGCGTGCAGTACTTC
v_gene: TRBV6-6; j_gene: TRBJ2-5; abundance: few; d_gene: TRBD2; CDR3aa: CASSYRSGAETQYF; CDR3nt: TGTGCCAGCAGTTACCGTAGCGGGGCAGAGACCCAGTACTTC
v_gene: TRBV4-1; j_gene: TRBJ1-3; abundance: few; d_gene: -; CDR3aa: CASSQEGPREGSVNTIYF; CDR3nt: TGCGCCAGCAGCCAAGAAGGCCCCAGGGAGGGGAGTGTGAACACCATATATTTT